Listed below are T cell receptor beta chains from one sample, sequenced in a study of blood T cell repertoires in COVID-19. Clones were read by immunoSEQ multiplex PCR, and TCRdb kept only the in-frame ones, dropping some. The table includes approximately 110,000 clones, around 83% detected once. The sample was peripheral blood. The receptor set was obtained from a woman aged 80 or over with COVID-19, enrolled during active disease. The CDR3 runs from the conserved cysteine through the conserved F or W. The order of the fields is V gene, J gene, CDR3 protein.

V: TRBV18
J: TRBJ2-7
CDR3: CASSRRQGWGEQYF

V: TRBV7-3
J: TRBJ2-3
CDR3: CASSTTGGVTDTQYF

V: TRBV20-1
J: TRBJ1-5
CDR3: CSASDQGGQPQHF

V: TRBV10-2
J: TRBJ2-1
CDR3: CATLSSAHEQFF

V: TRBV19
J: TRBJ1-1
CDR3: CASRRGQGVTEAFF

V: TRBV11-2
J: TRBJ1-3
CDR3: CASSLIALHYPGNTIYF

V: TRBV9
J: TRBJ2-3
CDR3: CASSPQIGSYAQYF

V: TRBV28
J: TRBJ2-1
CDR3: CASSLSGRWDEQFF

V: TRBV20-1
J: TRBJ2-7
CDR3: CSASQGSGYEQYF

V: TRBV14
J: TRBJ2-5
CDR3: CASSERLGISTETQYF

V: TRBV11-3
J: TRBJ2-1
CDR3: CASSFASGSYEQFF

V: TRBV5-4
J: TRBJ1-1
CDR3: CASSLWGRATEAFF

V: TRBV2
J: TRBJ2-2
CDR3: CASKSTLNTGELFF

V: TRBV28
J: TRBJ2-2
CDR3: CASMAAGVGTGELFF

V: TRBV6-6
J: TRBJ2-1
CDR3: CASSYSETGGNEQFF

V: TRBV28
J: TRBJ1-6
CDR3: CASSFGGTPTPLHF

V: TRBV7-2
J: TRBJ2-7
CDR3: CASSLGGGAYEQYF

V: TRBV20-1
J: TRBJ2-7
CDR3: CSAPYTYEQYF

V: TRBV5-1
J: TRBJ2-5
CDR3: CASSTSGTEKETQYF

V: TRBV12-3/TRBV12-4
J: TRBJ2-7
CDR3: CASSHRYTYEQYF

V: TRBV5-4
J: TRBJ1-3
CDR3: CASSLALQGGNTIYF

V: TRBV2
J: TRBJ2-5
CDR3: CASKRDRSQETQYF

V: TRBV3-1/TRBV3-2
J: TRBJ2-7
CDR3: CASSPTGGIHEQYF

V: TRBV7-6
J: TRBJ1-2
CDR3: CASSLEDRGYGYTF

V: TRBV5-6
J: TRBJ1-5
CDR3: CASSFVNQPQHF

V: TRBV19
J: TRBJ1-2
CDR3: CASSIDSNTYYGYTF

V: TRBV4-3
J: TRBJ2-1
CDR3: CASSQDIRASGSNEQFF

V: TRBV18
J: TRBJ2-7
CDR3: CASSPGTCSDEQYF

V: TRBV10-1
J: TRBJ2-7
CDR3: CASSEKREALTYEQYF

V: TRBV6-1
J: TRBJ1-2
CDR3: CASSEGTGGAGGYTF

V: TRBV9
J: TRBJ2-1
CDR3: CASSEGLAGAAEQFF

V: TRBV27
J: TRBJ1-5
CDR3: CASSLGGAIGQPQHF

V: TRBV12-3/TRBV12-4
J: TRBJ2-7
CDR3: CASSLGAQGEQYF

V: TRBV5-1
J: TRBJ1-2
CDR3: CASSLSTGEDGYTF

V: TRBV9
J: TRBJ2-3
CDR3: CASSVGLAGTDTQYF

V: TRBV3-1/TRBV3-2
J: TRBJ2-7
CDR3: CASSHNLASEQYF

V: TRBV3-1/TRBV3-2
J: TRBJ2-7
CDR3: CASSHSRGYEQYF

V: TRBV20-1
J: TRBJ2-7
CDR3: CSAHHGGQYF

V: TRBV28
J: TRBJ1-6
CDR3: CASCPSGGTNSPLHF

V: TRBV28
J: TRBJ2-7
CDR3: CASSRVTLTYEQYF

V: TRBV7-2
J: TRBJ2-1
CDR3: CASSPGTSGGEQFF

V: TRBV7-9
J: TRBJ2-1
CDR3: CASRRDLDNEQFF

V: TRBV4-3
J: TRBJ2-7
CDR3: CASSRSRTSGRYEQYF

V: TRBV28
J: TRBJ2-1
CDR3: CASSSSGTSGYNEQFF

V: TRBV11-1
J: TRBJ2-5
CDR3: CASGPGTGGGQTQYF

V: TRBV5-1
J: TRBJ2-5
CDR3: CASSFGAGGPQETQYF

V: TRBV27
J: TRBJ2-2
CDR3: CASSLFAVDTGELFF

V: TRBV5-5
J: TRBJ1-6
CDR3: CASSLAPGSLRNSPLHF

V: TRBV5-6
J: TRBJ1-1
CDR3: CASSLAVVNTEAFF

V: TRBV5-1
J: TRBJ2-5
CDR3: CASSLAAREGGETQYF

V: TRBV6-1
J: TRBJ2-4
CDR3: CASSEDPGGLNIQYF